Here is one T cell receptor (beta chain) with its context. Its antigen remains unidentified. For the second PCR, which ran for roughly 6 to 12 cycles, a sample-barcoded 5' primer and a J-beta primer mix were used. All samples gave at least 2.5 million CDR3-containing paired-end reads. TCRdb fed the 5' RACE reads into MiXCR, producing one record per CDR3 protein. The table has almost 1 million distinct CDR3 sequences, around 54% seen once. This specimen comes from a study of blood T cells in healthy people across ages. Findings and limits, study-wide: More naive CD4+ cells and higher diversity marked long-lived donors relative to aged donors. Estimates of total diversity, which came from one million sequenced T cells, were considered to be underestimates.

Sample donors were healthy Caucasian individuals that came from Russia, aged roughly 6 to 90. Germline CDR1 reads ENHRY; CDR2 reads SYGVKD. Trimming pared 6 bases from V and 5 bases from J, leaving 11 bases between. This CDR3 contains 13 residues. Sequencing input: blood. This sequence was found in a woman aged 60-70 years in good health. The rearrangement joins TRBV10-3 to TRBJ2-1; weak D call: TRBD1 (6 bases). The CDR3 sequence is CAISRDIDNEQFF. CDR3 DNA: TGTGCCATCAGCCGGGACATAGACAATGAGCAGTTCTTC.